The rows below give T cell receptor beta chains drawn from one sample of a study of T-cell memory formation after mild COVID-19. Via MiXCR, TCRdb re-called the 5' RACE reads, giving one row per CDR3 protein. Of 470,000 or so distinct CDR3 sequences in the sample, 15% to 20% are singletons; the top ten hold approximately 13%. Source material: PBMCs or a T cell subset sorted from them (not recorded which). These TCRs come from an adult woman who had mild COVID-19 (a few samples of this study predate the infection). Cell type and time point are not known. Each CDR3 is given with its conserved first and last residue. A D gene is named only where the DNA matches it firmly. A clone size is listed for some rows: how often the clone was seen (once, few, many), or a class if it is expanded.

clone_size j_call v_call d_call cdr3_nt cdr3_aa
- TRBJ2-1 TRBV6-6 TRBD2 TGTGCCAGCAGGCCTGGACTAGCGGGAGTCAATGAGCAGTTCTTC CASRPGLAGVNEQFF
few TRBJ2-7 TRBV10-2 - TGCGCCAGCAGTGAGACCACCTACGAGCAGTACTTC CASSETTYEQYF
- TRBJ2-5 TRBV28 - TGTGCCAGCAGGGGTCAGCCCGGGCGAGCCCAGTACTTC CASRGQPGRAQYF
few TRBJ2-7 TRBV4-3 - TGCGCCAGCAGCCAAGGACAGTTTTCCTACGAGCAGTACTTC CASSQGQFSYEQYF
- TRBJ1-2 TRBV24-1 - TGTGCCACCAGTGACAAATACCGTCCTGGCTACACCTTC CATSDKYRPGYTF
- TRBJ2-7 TRBV5-1 - TGCGCCAGCAGCTTAGGTGGTGAGGCCTACAATGAGCAGTACTTC CASSLGGEAYNEQYF
- TRBJ1-2 TRBV6-6 TRBD1 TGTGCCAGCAGTAATAGGGGGCAAGCTAACTATGGCTACACCTTC CASSNRGQANYGYTF
few TRBJ2-3 TRBV3-1 - TGTGCCAGCAGCCACCCGAAAGGGTATCGGACGCAGTATTTT CASSHPKGYRTQYF
- TRBJ2-7 TRBV29-1 TRBD1 TGCAGCGTACCGGGACAGGGGGTCTACGAGCAGTACTTC CSVPGQGVYEQYF
many TRBJ2-7 TRBV12-3/TRBV12-4 - TGTGCCAGCAGCCCAATTAGAGACGAGCAGTACTTC CASSPIRDEQYF
- TRBJ2-3 TRBV20-1 - TGCAGTGCTAGTGAGGGTCCTGGTACGCAGTATTTT CSASEGPGTQYF
few TRBJ2-7 TRBV29-1 - TGCAGTTTTACCCGGGACTCCTACGAGCAGTACTTC CSFTRDSYEQYF
- TRBJ1-6 TRBV20-1 - TGCAGTGCTAGAGATTGGCAGGCAAGAGATTCACCCCTCCACTTT CSARDWQARDSPLHF
few TRBJ2-7 TRBV7-3 - TGTGCCAGCAGCTTAATGGTAGGGGGGATGTACGAGCAGTACTTC CASSLMVGGMYEQYF
- TRBJ2-7 TRBV5-1 TRBD1 TGCGCCAGCAGCACAAGACAGGGTTTCTCCTACGAGCAGTACTTC CASSTRQGFSYEQYF
- TRBJ1-4 TRBV5-6 - TGTGCCAGCGGAGGCTTAGCAGGCGGGGAAAAACTGTTTTTT CASGGLAGGEKLFF
- TRBJ1-2 TRBV5-4 - TGTGCCAGCAGCTCAGGGAGTATGAGGCCCTACACCTTC CASSSGSMRPYTF
- TRBJ2-7 TRBV12-3/TRBV12-4 TRBD2 TGTGCCAGCAGCAAGACTAGCGGCTCCTACGAGCAGTACTTC CASSKTSGSYEQYF
- TRBJ1-2 TRBV6-2/TRBV6-3 TRBD1 TGTGCCAGCAGTAATACGGGACAGACCTATGGCTACACCTTC CASSNTGQTYGYTF
- TRBJ1-1 TRBV12-3/TRBV12-4 - TGTGCCAGCAGCCTAACGTCCACTGAAGCTTTCTTT CASSLTSTEAFF
- TRBJ1-1 TRBV5-1 - TGCGCCAGCAGTGGGGCACTGAACACTGAAGCTTTCTTT CASSGALNTEAFF
- TRBJ2-1 TRBV29-1 TRBD1 TGCAGCGTTGGGAGACAGGGATCGAATGAGCAGTTCTTC CSVGRQGSNEQFF
few TRBJ2-2 TRBV24-1 - TGTGCCACCAGTCAGGACGGGAGACGGACCGGGGAGCTGTTTTTT CATSQDGRRTGELFF
- TRBJ2-1 TRBV7-6 - TGTGCCAGCAGCTCAACAGAGGGCAATGAGCAGTTCTTC CASSSTEGNEQFF
few TRBJ1-2 TRBV4-3 - TGCGCCAGCAGCCAAGAAGTCAGGACAGCGTACTATGGCTACACCTTC CASSQEVRTAYYGYTF
- TRBJ1-2 TRBV11-2 - TGTGCCAGCAGCTTATCGGGGAGAGGGGGCTACACCTTC CASSLSGRGGYTF
few TRBJ2-5 TRBV27 TRBD2 TGTGCCAGCAGCACAACTCTAGCGGGAGGGTGGGAGACCCAGTACTTC CASSTTLAGGWETQYF
- TRBJ2-5 TRBV9 TRBD2 TGTGCCAGCAGCGTAGATCTAGCGGCTAACCAAGAGACCCAGTACTTC CASSVDLAANQETQYF
many TRBJ2-1 TRBV5-1 TRBD2 TGCGCCAGCAGGGAAATGCGCGGGACTAGCGGGAGGAGCTCCTACAATGAGCAGTTCTTC CASREMRGTSGRSSYNEQFF
few TRBJ2-7 TRBV12-3/TRBV12-4 - TGTGCCAGCAGTCCTACCGGGACTCAATACGAGCAGTACTTC CASSPTGTQYEQYF